This entry lists 18 T cell receptor beta chains sequenced from one sample in a study of blood T cell repertoires in COVID-19. Sequenced by immunoSEQ multiplex PCR; TCRdb stores in-frame clones only, minus some. The sample yields fewer than 250,000 clones, under 90% seen once. Sequences were obtained from PBMCs or T cells enriched from blood (not recorded which). The receptors originated from a woman between 45 and 60 years old who had been exposed to COVID-19.

This CDR3 is CASSEFDSLSGNTIYF. In DNA form, the CDR3 reads TGTGCCAGCAGTGAATTTGACAGCCTCTCTGGAAACACCATATATTTT. This rearrangement joins TRBV6-1 to TRBJ1-3; D perhaps matches TRBD1 (5 bases). V was trimmed by 2 bases and J by 0 bases, leaving 11 bases between them. From germline, CDR1 is MNHNS and CDR2 SASEGT. The CDR3 has 16 amino acids.

The chain is built from TRBV27 and TRBJ2-1, with D maybe TRBD1 (5 bases). The ends were cut back, 2 bases at V and 5 bases at J, with 7 bases in the middle. Germline CDR1 is MNHEY and CDR2 is SMNVEV (reference sequence). This CDR3 region has 13 residues. This CDR3 reads CASSLGRDNEQFF. CDR3 coding DNA: TGTGCCAGCAGTTTAGGCAGGGACAATGAGCAGTTCTTC.

The table lists this clone with a count of one. This chain joins TRBV18 and TRBJ1-5; a weak D match, TRBD1 (5 bases). The germline CDR1 and CDR2 sequences are KGHSH and LQKENI. CDR3 length: 14 residues. Deletions cut 3 bases from V and 4 bases from J, with 10 bases between. The CDR3, as DNA: TGTGCCAGCTCACCCGGGGGGGTTAATCAGCCCCAGCATTTT. Amino acid sequence: CASSPGGVNQPQHF.

The chain couples TRBV18 to TRBJ2-3; TRBD1 aligns across 12 bases. This CDR3 region has 18 residues. Per germline, CDR1 KGHSH and CDR2 LQKENI. The V gene end was trimmed by 3 bases and the J gene end by 1 base; junction bases not matched to a gene: 8. CDR3 loop: CASSPGTGGAPRTDTQYF. In DNA, the CDR3 is TGTGCCAGCTCACCCGGGACAGGGGGCGCCCCCCGCACAGATACGCAGTATTTT.

The CDR3 loop is CASNVVPNQPQHF. DNA of the CDR3: TGTGCCAGTAATGTAGTTCCCAATCAGCCCCAGCATTTT. The V and J genes are TRBV19 and TRBJ1-5; the D is unclear. Germline loops: CDR1 LNHDA, CDR2 SQIVND (reference sequence). Trimming left V 7 bases short and J 3 bases short, with 10 bases between. This CDR3 region has 13 residues.

The chain employs TRBV7-2 and TRBJ2-1; 8 bases agree with TRBD2. The CDR3 extends over 14 amino acids. The ends lost 5 bases at V and 10 bases at J; junction bases unmatched: 10. Germline CDR1 is SGHTA and CDR2 is FQGNSA. CDR3 loop: CASSPGGAIWEQFF. The DNA for the CDR3 is TGTGCCAGCAGCCCCGGGGGGGCAATCTGGGAGCAGTTCTTC.

The gene calls are TRBV7-8 and TRBJ1-1, with D tentatively TRBD1 (6 bases). The V and J ends lost 5 bases and 11 bases respectively, with 18 bases between them. There are 13 residues in the CDR3. Germline V gene lookup returns CDR1 SGHVS and CDR2 FQNEAQ. The CDR3 bases are TGTGCCAGCAGCCGGGACACTCAATTTACGGCTTTCTTT. Translation: CASSRDTQFTAFF. Full variable domain (remainder filled in from reference TRBV7-8 and TRBJ1-1): GAGVSQSPRYKVAKRGQDVALRCDPISGHVSLFWYQQALGQGPEFLTYFQNEAQLDKSGLPSDRFFAERPEGSVSTLKIQRTQQEDSAVYLCASSRDTQFTAFFGQGTRLTVV.

The CDR3 DNA sequence: TGTGCCAGTAGTGGAACCCCAGGGGGCTGGACCCAGTACTTC. This gives the protein CASSGTPGGWTQYF. V usage is TRBV19 and J usage is TRBJ2-5; 8 bases align to TRBD1. V gave up 5 bases and J gave up 7 bases; unmatched junction bases: 9. The length of the CDR3 is 14 residues. Germline CDR1 and CDR2: LNHDA and SQIVND (reference sequence).

This chain links TRBV5-1 with TRBJ2-1; D perhaps matches TRBD2 (5 bases). This CDR3 contains 16 residues. CDR1 is SGHRS and CDR2 is YFSETQ in the germline V gene. Trimming took 4 bases from V and 7 from J, leaving 21 bases between them. The CDR3 spells CASSPQLERSSNEQFF. CDR3 nucleotide sequence: TGCGCCAGCAGCCCCCAACTAGAGCGGTCGTCGAATGAGCAGTTCTTC.

The chain carries TRBV18 and TRBJ2-7; D remains ambiguous. CDR1 is KGHSH and CDR2 is LQKENI in the germline V gene. Trimming removed 6 bases from V and 0 bases from J, with 12 bases in between. This CDR3 spans 14 amino acids. This CDR3 is CASSFQETSYEQYF. CDR3 nucleotide sequence: TGTGCCAGCTCTTTTCAGGAAACCTCCTACGAGCAGTACTTC.

The chain uses TRBV2 and TRBJ1-2; D is possibly TRBD1 (6 bases). The CDR3 is 15 amino acids. The germline V and J ends were trimmed by 0 bases and 0 bases, with 8 bases remaining between them. The germline gives CDR1 SNHLY, CDR2 FYNNEI. DNA of the CDR3: TGTGCCAGCAGTGAAGCGACAGGCACTAACTATGGCTACACCTTC. Encoded protein: CASSEATGTNYGYTF.

The chain employs TRBV10-2 and TRBJ2-2, with 10 bases lining up with TRBD2. Germline V CDR1 and CDR2: WSHSY, SAAADI. V lost 6 bases and J lost 4; bases outside the gene matches: 5. CDR3 length equals 15 residues. The CDR3 nucleotides are TGCGCCAGCAGGTCTAGCGGGGGTCGCACCGGGGAGCTGTTTTTT. Translated, it gives CASRSSGGRTGELFF.

The gene calls are TRBV7-8 and TRBJ2-5; 9 bases are shared with TRBD2. The length of the CDR3 is 16 residues. The trim removed 5 bases at V and 5 bases at J, leaving 12 bases unmatched. Germline-derived CDR1 and CDR2 are SGHVS and FQNEAQ. CDR3: CASSLVRAGGRETQYF. The CDR3 DNA follows: TGTGCCAGCAGCCTAGTAAGGGCGGGGGGGCGCGAGACCCAGTACTTC.

Notes on this clone: Just one base apart from a much larger clone, this may be a read error. This sample includes further DNA sequences coding for the same CDR3. V and J are TRBV9 and TRBJ2-3; 7 bases align to TRBD2. V shed 0 bases, J shed 1 base, and the junction held 2 bases outside the gene matches. CDR1 SGDLS and CDR2 YYNGEE come from the germline V gene. The length of the CDR3 is 15 residues. CDR3 nucleotide sequence: TGTGCCAGCAGCGTAGTGAGCGGGGGCACAGATACGCAGTATTTT. Translation: CASSVVSGGTDTQYF.

The chain couples TRBV4-3 to TRBJ2-1; unclear D gene. V was shortened by 0 bases and J by 13 bases, with 16 bases between the two germline ends. In germline, CDR1 is LGHNA, CDR2 YSLEER. CDR3 length: 14 amino acids. The CDR3 region has the DNA TGCGCCAGCAGCCAAGATGAGAGCCGCGTGAGACAGTTCTTC. This codes for CASSQDESRVRQFF.

The chain couples TRBV27 to TRBJ2-2, with TRBD2 matching over 9 bases. CDR1 and CDR2 from the germline V gene are MNHEY and SMNVEV (reference sequence). Trimming cost V 5 bases and J 4 bases; bases outside gene matches: 5. The CDR3 is made up of 15 amino acids. The CDR3: CASSLAGSPTGELFF. Here the CDR3 DNA reads TGTGCCAGCAGTCTAGCGGGGAGCCCCACCGGGGAGCTGTTTTTT.

V usage is TRBV6-5 and J usage is TRBJ2-2; tentatively, D is TRBD1 (5 bases). The CDR3 has 15 amino acids. V shed 2 bases and J shed 2 bases, with 9 bases lying between them. Looked up from germline, CDR1 is MNHEY and CDR2 is SVGAGI. CDR3 amino acids: CASSYDSHNTGELFF. The CDR3 DNA reads as TGTGCCAGCAGTTACGACAGTCATAACACCGGGGAGCTGTTTTTT.

The chain is built from TRBV3-1 (or the pseudogene TRBV3-2) and TRBJ2-3; 8 positions match TRBD2. Germline CDR1 and CDR2: LGHDT and YNNKEL (reference sequence). This CDR3 region has 17 residues. V shed 0 bases, J shed 5 bases, and the junction held 10 bases outside the gene matches. CDR3 amino acids: CASSQDRYGGAKDTQYF. The CDR3 DNA follows: TGTGCCAGCAGCCAAGATCGATACGGGGGGGCCAAAGATACGCAGTATTTT.